A selection of T cell receptor beta chains follows, all from one sample in a study of blood T cells in healthy people across ages. A single record per CDR3 protein comes from TCRdb applying MiXCR to the 5' RACE reads. The table records hundreds of thousands of distinct CDR3 sequences, roughly 56% of them present only once. Material: blood. These receptors all stem from a man aged 35-49 years in good health. CDR3s include the opening cysteine and the closing phenylalanine or tryptophan. D genes are given only for firm matches. The size field is filled for only some rows; it gives once, few, many or a size class.

V,J,D,size,CDR3,DNA
TRBV19,TRBJ2-3,TRBD1,-,CASSTPGQGVDTQYF,TGTGCCAGTAGTACTCCGGGACAGGGGGTAGATACGCAGTATTTT
TRBV7-9,TRBJ2-5,TRBD2,few,CASSTRLAGASLGETQYF,TGTGCCAGCAGCACCCGACTAGCGGGAGCTTCTTTAGGAGAGACCCAGTACTTC
TRBV29-1,TRBJ1-2,-,-,CSVPLTGKYGYTF,TGCAGCGTTCCCCTCACAGGGAAGTATGGCTACACCTTC
TRBV6-1,TRBJ2-5,TRBD2,many,CASSELAGGQETQYF,TGTGCCAGCAGTGAACTAGCGGGGGGGCAAGAGACCCAGTACTTC
TRBV7-9,TRBJ1-4,-,-,CASRGGERREKLFF,TGTGCCAGCCGTGGGGGCGAACGACGGGAAAAACTGTTTTTT
TRBV7-9,TRBJ1-5,-,-,CASSFGEQPQHF,TGTGCCAGCAGCTTTGGGGAGCAGCCCCAGCATTTT
TRBV27,TRBJ2-5,-,-,CASSSDENTQETQYF,TGTGCCAGCAGTTCGGACGAAAACACCCAAGAGACCCAGTACTTC
TRBV12-3/TRBV12-4,TRBJ2-2,TRBD2,-,CAIRAGGENTGELFF,TGTGCCATACGAGCGGGGGGCGAGAACACCGGGGAGCTGTTTTTT
TRBV3-1,TRBJ2-5,-,-,CASREVSGETQYF,TGTGCCAGCCGGGAAGTAAGCGGAGAGACCCAGTACTTC
TRBV6-1,TRBJ1-2,-,-,CASSVSVPIPYGYTF,TGTGCCAGCAGTGTTTCGGTTCCTATCCCCTATGGCTACACCTTC
TRBV6-2/TRBV6-3,TRBJ2-7,-,-,CASSLLPGTRGSYEQYF,TGTGCCAGCAGTCTTCTACCCGGGACTCGAGGGTCCTACGAGCAGTACTTC
TRBV12-3/TRBV12-4,TRBJ2-5,TRBD1,-,CASSFGQGEETQYF,TGTGCCAGCAGTTTCGGACAGGGTGAAGAGACCCAGTACTTC
TRBV9,TRBJ2-1,TRBD2,-,CASSVSLAGVMGYEQFF,TGTGCCAGCAGCGTATCACTAGCGGGAGTTATGGGGTATGAGCAGTTCTTC
TRBV24-1,TRBJ1-2,-,-,CATSDKNYGYTF,TGTGCCACCAGTGACAAGAACTATGGCTACACCTTC
TRBV25-1,TRBJ1-1,TRBD1,-,CASTTTGDPNTEAFF,TGTGCCAGCACCACGACAGGGGACCCGAACACTGAAGCTTTCTTT
TRBV29-1,TRBJ2-5,-,few,CSVDRGAQGETQYF,TGCAGCGTTGATCGTGGGGCCCAGGGGGAGACCCAGTACTTC
TRBV9,TRBJ2-4,TRBD2,few,CASSPHPGGTSGLSMGIQYF,TGTGCCAGCAGCCCTCACCCGGGGGGGACTAGCGGCCTATCCATGGGCATTCAGTACTTC
TRBV9,TRBJ2-7,-,-,CASNVGVTVLYEQYF,TGTGCCAGCAACGTAGGGGTGACGGTCCTCTACGAGCAGTACTTC
TRBV11-3,TRBJ2-2,TRBD2,-,CASSQRETNTGELFF,TGTGCCAGCAGCCAGCGGGAAACGAACACCGGGGAGCTGTTTTTT
TRBV7-2,TRBJ1-2,-,-,CASSSAWKSTF,TGTGCCAGCAGCTCGGCCTGGAAATCCACCTTC
TRBV6-5,TRBJ2-5,TRBD1,few,CASRDRGRLKETQYF,TGTGCCAGCAGGGACAGGGGGCGACTAAAAGAGACCCAGTACTTC
TRBV28,TRBJ1-5,-,-,CASSSRNNQPQHF,TGTGCCAGCAGTTCCCGAAACAATCAGCCCCAGCATTTT
TRBV20-1,TRBJ1-1,-,-,CSARDGQRFAENTEAFF,TGCAGTGCTAGGGATGGACAGAGGTTCGCTGAGAACACTGAAGCTTTCTTT
TRBV20-1,TRBJ2-1,TRBD1,-,CSARRGLSYNEQFF,TGCAGTGCTAGGAGGGGGCTATCATACAATGAGCAGTTCTTC
TRBV7-2,TRBJ2-5,-,-,CATGGSQETQYF,TGTGCCACAGGGGGGAGTCAAGAGACCCAGTACTTC
TRBV7-8,TRBJ1-2,-,-,CASGLTEESLQDGYTF,TGTGCCAGCGGCCTGACGGAAGAATCACTTCAGGATGGCTACACCTTC
TRBV6-6,TRBJ1-2,-,-,CASSYVGDSSNNYGYTF,TGTGCCAGCAGTTACGTAGGTGACAGCTCCAATAACTATGGCTACACCTTC
TRBV10-3,TRBJ2-7,TRBD2,-,CAISASREMYEQYF,TGTGCCATCAGTGCCTCGCGGGAGATGTACGAGCAGTACTTC
TRBV20-1,TRBJ1-4,-,-,CSAEPGLSNEKLFF,TGCAGTGCCGAACCGGGACTGAGCAATGAAAAACTGTTTTTT
TRBV5-1,TRBJ2-5,-,-,CASSLGGLRDREETQYF,TGCGCCAGCAGCCTGGGGGGCCTGCGGGACAGAGAAGAGACCCAGTACTTC
TRBV28,TRBJ1-4,-,few,CASSLEGEVEKLFF,TGTGCCAGCAGTTTAGAAGGGGAAGTTGAAAAACTGTTTTTT
TRBV27,TRBJ2-3,TRBD2,many,CASRVASGEQDTQYF,TGTGCCAGCAGAGTGGCTAGCGGGGAGCAAGATACGCAGTATTTT
TRBV7-2,TRBJ2-1,-,-,CASSPWGSNNEQFF,TGTGCCAGCAGCCCCTGGGGATCCAACAATGAGCAGTTCTTC
TRBV27,TRBJ2-7,TRBD1,few,CASSPFGQGVYEQYF,TGTGCCAGCAGTCCTTTCGGACAGGGGGTTTACGAGCAGTACTTC
TRBV4-2,TRBJ2-5,-,-,CASSQDPGQQETQYF,TGTGCCAGCAGCCAAGATCCTGGACAGCAAGAGACCCAGTACTTC
TRBV4-1,TRBJ1-4,TRBD1,-,CAGSSSYRDREYEKLFF,TGCGCCGGCAGCTCCTCTTATCGGGACAGGGAATACGAAAAACTGTTTTTT
TRBV12-3/TRBV12-4,TRBJ2-7,-,-,CASSVGDGGHEQYF,TGTGCCAGCAGTGTAGGTGACGGGGGCCACGAGCAGTACTTC
TRBV3-1,TRBJ2-7,-,few,CASSQGPEQYF,TGTGCCAGCAGCCAAGGGCCCGAGCAGTACTTC
TRBV20-1,TRBJ2-7,TRBD2,-,CSARSGREEYEQYF,TGCAGTGCTAGATCAGGGCGGGAGGAGTACGAGCAGTACTTC
TRBV20-1,TRBJ2-4,TRBD2,-,CSARMLAGELAKNIQYF,TGCAGTGCTAGGATGCTAGCGGGGGAATTAGCCAAAAACATTCAGTACTTC
TRBV6-1,TRBJ2-1,TRBD2,-,CASSYTGTKGNEQFF,TGTGCCAGCAGTTATACCGGGACTAAGGGCAATGAGCAGTTCTTC
TRBV11-1,TRBJ1-2,-,-,CASSDSRTRDYGYTF,TGTGCCAGCAGCGATTCACGAACAAGAGACTATGGCTACACCTTC
TRBV13,TRBJ1-2,-,few,CASSVRHRARGRTNYGYTF,TGTGCCAGCAGCGTAAGACACAGGGCTAGGGGCCGAACTAACTATGGCTACACCTTC
TRBV9,TRBJ2-1,-,-,CASSVESGAASSYNEQFF,TGTGCCAGCAGCGTAGAAAGTGGGGCGGCAAGCTCCTACAATGAGCAGTTCTTC
TRBV6-2/TRBV6-3,TRBJ1-5,-,-,CASSQRDAKKPGQPQHF,TGTGCCAGCAGTCAGCGGGATGCTAAAAAACCCGGCCAGCCCCAGCATTTT
TRBV5-4,TRBJ1-4,-,-,CASSMNRPNEKLFF,TGTGCCAGCAGCATGAACAGACCGAATGAAAAACTGTTTTTT
TRBV29-1,TRBJ1-1,TRBD1,-,CSAATGPNTEAFF,TGCAGCGCCGCGACAGGGCCCAACACTGAAGCTTTCTTT
TRBV28,TRBJ2-3,-,few,CASMGAGAHTDTQYF,TGTGCCAGCATGGGGGCGGGGGCGCACACAGATACGCAGTATTTT
TRBV9,TRBJ1-2,-,once,CASSVGERANYGYTF,TGTGCCAGCAGCGTAGGAGAACGAGCTAACTATGGCTACACCTTC
TRBV5-1,TRBJ2-7,TRBD2,-,CASSLSLGGSYEQYF,TGCGCCAGCAGCTTGTCTCTGGGAGGGTCCTACGAGCAGTACTTC
TRBV7-9,TRBJ1-4,-,-,CASSGRRGGGDEKLFF,TGTGCCAGCAGCGGACGACGTGGGGGCGGTGATGAAAAACTGTTTTTT
TRBV3-1,TRBJ2-4,TRBD2,few,CASSQDPGTSPGEQYF,TGTGCCAGCAGCCAAGATCCGGGGACTAGCCCAGGTGAGCAGTACTTC
TRBV20-1,TRBJ1-1,-,once,CSASPPAGQNTEAFF,TGCAGTGCTAGCCCCCCCGCGGGACAAAACACTGAAGCTTTCTTT
TRBV20-1,TRBJ2-2,-,few,CSARPLRGTNTGELFF,TGCAGTGCTAGACCCCTACGCGGGACGAACACCGGGGAGCTGTTTTTT
TRBV3-1,TRBJ2-5,-,once,CASLITGLGETQYF,TGTGCCAGCCTCATTACAGGGCTAGGAGAGACCCAGTACTTC